Reported below is one T cell receptor (beta chain). Its antigen is not known. Next came a second PCR, run for roughly 6 to 11 cycles, which used a sample-barcoded 5' primer along with a J-beta primer mix. A single record per CDR3 protein comes from TCRdb applying MiXCR to the 5' RACE reads. The profile shows fewer than 2,000,000 distinct CDR3 sequences, about 32% of them singletons. This CDR3 is 14 amino acids long. V lost 8 bases and J lost 2, with 14 bases in between. Germline V gives CDR1 LNHNV, CDR2 YYDKDF (reference sequence). The data are from a study of blood T cells in healthy people across ages. General study points: A roughly linear fall in TCR beta diversity per million T cells was seen with increasing age. The study could not conclusively compare naive and antigen-experienced cells, given its unsorted PBMCs. Diversity figures derived from one million T cells were judged to underestimate the true value. The long-lived group displayed more naive CD4+ cells, plus higher diversity, than the aged donors did.

This clonotype originated in a woman aged 25-40 years in good health. Sequencing input: blood. The V and J genes are TRBV15 and TRBJ2-3, with D maybe TRBD1 (6 bases). In nucleotides, the CDR3 is TGTGCCACCGGATCAGGGGATTTCACAGATACGCAGTATTTT. Protein product: CATGSGDFTDTQYF.